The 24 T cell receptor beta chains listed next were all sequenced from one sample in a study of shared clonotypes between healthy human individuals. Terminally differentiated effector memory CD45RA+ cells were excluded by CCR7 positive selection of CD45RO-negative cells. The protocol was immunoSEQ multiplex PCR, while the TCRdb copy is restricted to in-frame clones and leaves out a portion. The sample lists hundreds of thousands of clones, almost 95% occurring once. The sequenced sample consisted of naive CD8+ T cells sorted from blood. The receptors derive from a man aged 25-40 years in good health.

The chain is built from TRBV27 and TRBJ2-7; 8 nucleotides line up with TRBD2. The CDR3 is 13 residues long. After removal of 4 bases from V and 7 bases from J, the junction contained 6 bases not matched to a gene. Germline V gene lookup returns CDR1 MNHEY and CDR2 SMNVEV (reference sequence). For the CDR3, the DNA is TGTGCCAGCAGTTGGGGACTAGGGGGGGAGCAGTACTTC. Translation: CASSWGLGGEQYF.

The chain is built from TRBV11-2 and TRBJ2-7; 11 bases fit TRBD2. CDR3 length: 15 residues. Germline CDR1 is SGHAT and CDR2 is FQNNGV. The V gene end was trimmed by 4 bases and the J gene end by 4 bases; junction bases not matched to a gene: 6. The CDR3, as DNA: TGTGCCAGCAGCTATAGCGGGAGGGCCGGGTACGAGCAGTACTTC. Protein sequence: CASSYSGRAGYEQYF.

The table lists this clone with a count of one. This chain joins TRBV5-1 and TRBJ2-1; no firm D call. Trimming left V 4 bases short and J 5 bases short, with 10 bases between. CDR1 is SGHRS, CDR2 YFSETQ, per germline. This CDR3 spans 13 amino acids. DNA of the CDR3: TGCGCCAGCAGCAGAGTCCGAAACAATGAGCAGTTCTTC. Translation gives CASSRVRNNEQFF.

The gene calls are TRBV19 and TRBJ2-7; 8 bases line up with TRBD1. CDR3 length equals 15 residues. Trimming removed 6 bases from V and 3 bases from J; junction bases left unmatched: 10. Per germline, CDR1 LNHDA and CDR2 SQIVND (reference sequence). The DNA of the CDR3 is TGTGCCAGTAGCTCCCGGACAGGGCGCCTCTACGAGCAGTACTTC. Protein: CASSSRTGRLYEQYF.

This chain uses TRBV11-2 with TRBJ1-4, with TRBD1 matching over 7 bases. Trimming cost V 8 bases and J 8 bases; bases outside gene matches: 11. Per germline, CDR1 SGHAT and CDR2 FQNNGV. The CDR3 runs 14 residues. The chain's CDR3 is CASRNTGTAEKLFF. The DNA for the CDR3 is TGTGCCAGCCGTAACACCGGGACAGCCGAAAAACTGTTTTTT. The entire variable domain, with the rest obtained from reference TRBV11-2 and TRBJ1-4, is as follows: EAGVAQSPRYKIIEKRQSVAFWCNPISGHATLYWYQQILGQGPKLLIQFQNNGVVDDSQLPKDRFSAERLKGVDSTLKIQPAKLEDSAVYLCASRNTGTAEKLFFGSGTQLSVL.

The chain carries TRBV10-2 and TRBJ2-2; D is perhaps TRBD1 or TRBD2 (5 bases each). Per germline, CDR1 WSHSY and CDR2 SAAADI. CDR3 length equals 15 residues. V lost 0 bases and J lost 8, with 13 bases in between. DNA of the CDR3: TGCGCCAGCAGTGAGTCGATGGGGGTGGAGGGGGAGCTGTTTTTT. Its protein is CASSESMGVEGELFF.

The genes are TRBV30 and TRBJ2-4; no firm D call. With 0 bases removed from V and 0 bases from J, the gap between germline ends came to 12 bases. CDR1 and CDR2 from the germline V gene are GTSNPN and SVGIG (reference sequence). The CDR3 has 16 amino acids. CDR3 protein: CAWSVPSTLAKNIQYF. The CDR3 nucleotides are TGTGCCTGGAGTGTTCCTTCGACACTAGCCAAAAACATTCAGTACTTC.

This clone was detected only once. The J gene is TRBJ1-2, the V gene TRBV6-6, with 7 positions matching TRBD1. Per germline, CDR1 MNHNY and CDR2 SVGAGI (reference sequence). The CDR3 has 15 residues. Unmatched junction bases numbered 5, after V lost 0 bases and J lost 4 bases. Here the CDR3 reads CASSYSVDRAYGYTF. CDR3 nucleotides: TGTGCCAGCAGTTACTCGGTCGACAGGGCCTATGGCTACACCTTC.

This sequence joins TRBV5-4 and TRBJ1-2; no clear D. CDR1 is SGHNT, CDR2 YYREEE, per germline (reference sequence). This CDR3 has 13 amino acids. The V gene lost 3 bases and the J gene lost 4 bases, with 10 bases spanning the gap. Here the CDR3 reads CASSSTGLYGYTF. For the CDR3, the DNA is TGTGCCAGCAGCTCAACCGGACTCTATGGCTACACCTTC.

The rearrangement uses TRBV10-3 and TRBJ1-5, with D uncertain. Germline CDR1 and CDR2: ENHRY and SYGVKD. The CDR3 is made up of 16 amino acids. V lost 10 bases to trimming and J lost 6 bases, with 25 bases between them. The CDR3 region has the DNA TGTGCCACGTCGATTAGGGATGTTGGTTCAGGTCAGCCCCAGCATTTT. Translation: CATSIRDVGSGQPQHF.

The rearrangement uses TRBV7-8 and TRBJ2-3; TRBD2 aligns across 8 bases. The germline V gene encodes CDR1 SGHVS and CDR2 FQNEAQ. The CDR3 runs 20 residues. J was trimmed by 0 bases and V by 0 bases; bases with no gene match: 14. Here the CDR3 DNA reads TGTGCCAGCAGCTTAGCCAGAGTCGCCCCGGGACTAGTTAGCACAGATACGCAGTATTTT. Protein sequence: CASSLARVAPGLVSTDTQYF.

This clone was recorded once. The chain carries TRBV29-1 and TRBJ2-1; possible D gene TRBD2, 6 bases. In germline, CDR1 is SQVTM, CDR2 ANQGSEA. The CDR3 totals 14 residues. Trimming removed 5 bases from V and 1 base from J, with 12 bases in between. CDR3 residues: CSVMWAGSYNEQFF. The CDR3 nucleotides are TGCAGCGTTATGTGGGCGGGGTCCTACAATGAGCAGTTCTTC.

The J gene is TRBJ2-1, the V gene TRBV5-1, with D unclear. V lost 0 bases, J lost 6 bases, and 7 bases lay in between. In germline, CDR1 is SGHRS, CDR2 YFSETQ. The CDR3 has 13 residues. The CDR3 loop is CASSLEHTNEQFF. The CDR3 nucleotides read TGCGCCAGCAGCTTGGAACACACCAATGAGCAGTTCTTC.

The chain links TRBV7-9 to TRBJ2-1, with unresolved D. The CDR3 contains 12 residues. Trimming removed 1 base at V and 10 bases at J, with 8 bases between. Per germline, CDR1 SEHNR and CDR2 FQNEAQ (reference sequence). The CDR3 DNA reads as TGTGCCAGCAGCTTAGAGGACCTCGAGCAGTTCTTC. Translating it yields CASSLEDLEQFF. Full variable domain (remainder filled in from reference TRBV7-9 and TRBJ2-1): DTGVSQNPRHKITKRGQNVTFRCDPISEHNRLYWYRQTLGQGPEFLTYFQNEAQLEKSRLLSDRFSAERPKGSFSTLEIQRTEQGDSAMYLCASSLEDLEQFFGPGTRLTVL.

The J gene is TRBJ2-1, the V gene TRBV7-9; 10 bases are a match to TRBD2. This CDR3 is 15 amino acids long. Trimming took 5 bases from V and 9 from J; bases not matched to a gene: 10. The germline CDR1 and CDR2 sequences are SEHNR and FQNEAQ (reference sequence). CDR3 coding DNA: TGTGCCAGCAGCCGCACGAGCGGGAGGGCCGTTGAGCAGTTCTTC. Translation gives CASSRTSGRAVEQFF.

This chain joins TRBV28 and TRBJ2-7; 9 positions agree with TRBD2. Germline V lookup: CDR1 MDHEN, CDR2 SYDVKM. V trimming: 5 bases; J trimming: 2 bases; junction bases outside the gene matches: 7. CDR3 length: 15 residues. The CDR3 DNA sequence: TGTGCCAGCAGTCCCCCGCGGGGGGGGACCTACGAGCAGTACTTC. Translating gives CASSPPRGGTYEQYF.

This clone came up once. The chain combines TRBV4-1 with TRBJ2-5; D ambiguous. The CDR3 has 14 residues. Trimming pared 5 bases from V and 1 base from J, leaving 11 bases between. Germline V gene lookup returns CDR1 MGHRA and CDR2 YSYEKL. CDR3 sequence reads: CASSMVAPQETQYF. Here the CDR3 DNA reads TGCGCCAGCAGCATGGTAGCACCCCAAGAGACCCAGTACTTC.

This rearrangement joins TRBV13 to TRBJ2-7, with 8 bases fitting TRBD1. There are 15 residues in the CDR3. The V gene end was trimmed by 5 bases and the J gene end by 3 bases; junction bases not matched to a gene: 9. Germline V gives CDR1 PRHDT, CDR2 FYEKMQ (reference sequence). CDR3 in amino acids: CASSEAGTGVYEQYF. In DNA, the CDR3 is TGTGCCAGCAGCGAAGCCGGGACAGGCGTCTACGAGCAGTACTTC.

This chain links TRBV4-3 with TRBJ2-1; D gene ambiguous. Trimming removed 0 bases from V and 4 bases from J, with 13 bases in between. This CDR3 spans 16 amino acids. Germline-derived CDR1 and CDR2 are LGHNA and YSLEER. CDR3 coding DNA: TGCGCCAGCAGCCAAGATGGGGTGGGATCGTACAATGAGCAGTTCTTC. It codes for CASSQDGVGSYNEQFF.

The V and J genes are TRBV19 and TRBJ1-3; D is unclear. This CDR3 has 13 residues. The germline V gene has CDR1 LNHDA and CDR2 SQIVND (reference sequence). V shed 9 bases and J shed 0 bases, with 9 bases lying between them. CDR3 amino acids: CASAIISGNTIYF. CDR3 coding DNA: TGTGCCAGCGCGATTATCTCTGGAAACACCATATATTTT. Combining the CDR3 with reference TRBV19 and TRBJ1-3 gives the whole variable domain DGGITQSPKYLFRKEGQNVTLSCEQNLNHDAMYWYRQDPGQGLRLIYYSQIVNDFQKGDIAEGYSVSREKKESFPLTVTSAQKNPTAFYLCASAIISGNTIYFGEGSWLTVV.

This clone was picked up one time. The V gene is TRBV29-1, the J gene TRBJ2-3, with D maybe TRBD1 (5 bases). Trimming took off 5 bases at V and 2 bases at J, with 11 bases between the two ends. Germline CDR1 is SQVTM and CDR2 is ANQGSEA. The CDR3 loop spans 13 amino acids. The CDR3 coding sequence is TGCAGCGTTTGTCCGGACAACACAGATACGCAGTATTTT. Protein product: CSVCPDNTDTQYF.

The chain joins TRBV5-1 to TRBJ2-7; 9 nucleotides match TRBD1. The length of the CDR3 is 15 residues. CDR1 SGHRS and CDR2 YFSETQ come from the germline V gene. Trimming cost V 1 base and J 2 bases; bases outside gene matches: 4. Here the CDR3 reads CASSLYGTGPYEQYF. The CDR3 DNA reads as TGCGCCAGCAGCTTGTATGGGACAGGGCCCTACGAGCAGTACTTC.

The CDR3, as DNA: TGTGCCAGCGGATCCCCGGAGACCCAGTACTTC. It codes for CASGSPETQYF. V gene TRBV6-5 combines with J gene TRBJ2-5, with D uncertain. The V gene's germline CDR1 is MNHEY and CDR2 SVGAGI. CDR3 length equals 11 residues. The germline V and J ends were trimmed by 8 bases and 5 bases, with 9 bases remaining between them.

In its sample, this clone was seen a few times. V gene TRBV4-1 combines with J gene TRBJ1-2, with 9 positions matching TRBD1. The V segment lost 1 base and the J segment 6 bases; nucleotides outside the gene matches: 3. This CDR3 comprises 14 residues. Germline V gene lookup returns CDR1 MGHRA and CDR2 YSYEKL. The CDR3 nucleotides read TGCGCCAGCAGCCAAGGGGACAGGGTGAATGGCTACACCTTC. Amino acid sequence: CASSQGDRVNGYTF.